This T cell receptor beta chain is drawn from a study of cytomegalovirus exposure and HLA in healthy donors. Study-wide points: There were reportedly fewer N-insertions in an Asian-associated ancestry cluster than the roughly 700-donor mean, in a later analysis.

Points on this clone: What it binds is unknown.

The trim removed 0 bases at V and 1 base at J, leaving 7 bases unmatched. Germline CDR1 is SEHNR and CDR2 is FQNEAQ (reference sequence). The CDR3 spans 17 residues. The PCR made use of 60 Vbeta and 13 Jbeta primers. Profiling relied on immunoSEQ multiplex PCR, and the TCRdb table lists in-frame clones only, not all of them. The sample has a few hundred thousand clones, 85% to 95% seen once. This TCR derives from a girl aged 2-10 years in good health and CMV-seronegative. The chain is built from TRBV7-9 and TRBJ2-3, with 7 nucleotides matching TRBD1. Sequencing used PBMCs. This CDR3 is CASSLADRHWGTDTQYF. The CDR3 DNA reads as TGTGCCAGCAGCTTAGCGGACAGGCACTGGGGCACAGATACGCAGTATTTT.